A single sample gave rise to the 16 T cell receptor beta chains below, sequenced in a study of tumor and adjacent non-tumor tissue in lung cancer. The template was RNA from unsorted bulk tissue. The normal lung tissue was taken more than 3 cm from the tumor edge. A modified ARM-PCR protocol with three rounds of nested PCR amplified TCRbeta. TCRdb re-derived calls from the multiplex PCR reads in MiXCR, one entry per CDR3 protein. Found here are about 43,000 distinct CDR3 sequences, approximately 57% of them singletons; the top ten hold 45% to 50%. Sequencing input: distant non-tumor lung tissue. All receptors derive from a man aged 50 or older with non-small cell lung cancer.

Of note for this clonotype: Its ends do not fully match the called genes, so a read error is possible. The chain combines TRBV24-1 with TRBJ2-3; 11 nucleotides agree with TRBD1. Germline CDR1 and CDR2: KGHDR and SFDVKD. CDR3 size: 14 residues. In nucleotides, the CDR3 is TGTGTCACCGCTCGGGGACAGGGGGCAGATACGCAGTATTTT. Protein: CVTARGQGADTQYF.

This clonotype was counted a few times. This chain joins TRBV30 and TRBJ2-3; TRBD2 might be the D (6 bases). Germline V gene data show CDR1 as GTSNPN and CDR2 as SVGIG (reference sequence). The CDR3 covers 13 residues. This CDR3 reads CVCPRESTDTQYF. The CDR3, as DNA: TGTGTCTGCCCACGGGAGAGCACAGATACGCAGTATTTT.

This clonotype was seen many times. The chain joins TRBV6-5 to TRBJ2-5; D is perhaps TRBD2 (6 bases). Germline V lookup: CDR1 MNHEY, CDR2 SVGAGI. The CDR3 runs 17 residues. Trimming removed 7 bases from V and 5 bases from J, with 26 bases in between. The CDR3 bases are TGTGCCAGCACCAAGATGGAATCGGGACTCATGGTCGAGACCCAGTACTTC. This sequence encodes CASTKMESGLMVETQYF.

The CDR3 nucleotides read TGTGCCTGGACCGGAGGCTCAGATACGCAGTATTTT. Its protein product is CAWTGGSDTQYF. The chain carries TRBV30 and TRBJ2-3, with a weak D call TRBD2 (5 bases). V dropped 4 bases and J dropped 4 bases, with 9 bases sitting between them. The CDR3 has 12 amino acids. From germline, CDR1 is GTSNPN and CDR2 SVGIG (reference sequence).

In regard to this clonotype: One end of the junction varies from germline; a read error may be responsible. The rearrangement links TRBV11-2 to TRBJ2-3, with 10 bases matching TRBD2. The germline gives CDR1 SGHAT, CDR2 FQNNGV. This CDR3 contains 12 residues. In DNA, the CDR3 is TGTGACAACAGTTTCCCGGGACTAGCGAGAAATTTT. It codes for CDNSFPGLARNF.

Note on this clonotype: The junction departs from germline at one end; a sequencing error may be responsible. This rearrangement joins TRBV20-1 to TRBJ1-1; no firm D call. This CDR3 is built from 13 residues. Per the germline V gene, CDR1 is DFQATT and CDR2 is SNEGSKA (reference sequence). The CDR3 spells CSARAHSDTGAFF. The CDR3 nucleotides are TGCAGTGCTAGGGCCCATTCAGACACTGGAGCTTTCTTT.

This clonotype was counted many times. V usage is TRBV12-3 or TRBV12-4 and J usage is TRBJ2-1, with TRBD1 identical over 9 bases. CDR3 length equals 17 residues. V lost 4 bases, J lost 8 bases, and 15 bases stayed unmatched. CDR3: CASSSAAPGQGPHEQFF. CDR3 nucleotides: TGTGCCAGCAGTTCAGCGGCTCCGGGACAGGGACCCCATGAGCAGTTCTTC.

This clonotype was observed at least ten times. The CDR3 bases are TGTGCCAGCAGACAATCAGGGTATACTGAAGCTTTCTTT. It codes for CASRQSGYTEAFF. V usage is TRBV28 and J usage is TRBJ1-1; D perhaps matches TRBD1 (5 bases). Trimming removed 6 bases at V and 5 bases at J, with 13 bases between. The CDR3 contains 13 residues. Germline lookup yields CDR1 MDHEN and CDR2 SYDVKM.

The chain has TRBV29-1 and TRBJ2-1; no clear D. The V and J ends lost 4 bases and 4 bases respectively, with 5 bases between them. Germline loops: CDR1 SQVTM, CDR2 ANQGSEA. CDR3 size: 11 residues. The DNA of the CDR3 is TGCAGCGTTGTGGGATACAATGAGCAGTTCTTC. It yields the protein CSVVGYNEQFF.

This clonotype was detected ten times or more. This chain uses TRBV11-2 with TRBJ2-1, with 7 positions matching TRBD2. The CDR3 has 15 residues. The ends lost 4 bases at V and 7 bases at J; junction bases unmatched: 10. CDR1 and CDR2 from the germline V gene are SGHAT and FQNNGV. CDR3 in amino acids: CASSSTSAGWNEQFF. In nucleotides, the CDR3 is TGTGCCAGCAGCTCTACTAGCGCGGGGTGGAATGAGCAGTTCTTC.

This chain connects TRBV20-1 to TRBJ1-6; D possibly corresponds to TRBD1 (5 bases). This CDR3 is 16 amino acids long. Trimming removed 7 bases from V and 7 bases from J, with 23 bases in between. From germline, CDR1 is DFQATT and CDR2 SNEGSKA (reference sequence). CDR3 nucleotides: TGCAGTGTTAGGGACGTCGGTAACGTAGGAAATTCACCCCTCCACTTT. Translated, it gives CSVRDVGNVGNSPLHF.

Ten or more counts support this clonotype. The chain joins TRBV11-2 to TRBJ2-7; 13 bases fit TRBD2. Trimming cost V 6 bases and J 0 bases; bases outside gene matches: 11. This CDR3 has 18 amino acids. CDR1 and CDR2 (germline): SGHAT, FQNNGV. CDR3 in DNA: TGTGCCAGCAGGCCTGGACTAGCGGGAGATATTTTCTCCTACGAGCAGTACTTC. Its protein is CASRPGLAGDIFSYEQYF.

For this clonotype: One junction end does not reproduce the germline sequence, and a read error may be involved. J is TRBJ2-5 and V is TRBV10-3, with a tentative D call TRBD1 (5 bases). CDR1 is ENHRY and CDR2 is SYGVKD in the germline V gene. CDR3 length: 14 residues. Here the CDR3 reads CVISVRADQETQYF. The CDR3 DNA follows: TGTGTCATCAGTGTCAGGGCAGACCAAGAGACCCAGTACTTC.

This clonotype was detected ten times or more. The chain joins TRBV5-5 to TRBJ2-2; D call uncertain. From germline, CDR1 is SGHKS and CDR2 YYEKEE (reference sequence). The CDR3 is 15 amino acids. The V end was cut by 6 bases, the J end by 0 bases, with 12 bases between. The CDR3, as DNA: TGTGCCAGCATTTCCCAAATCGCGAACACCGGGGAGCTGTTTTTT. Translating gives CASISQIANTGELFF. The full variable domain, in which reference TRBV5-5 and TRBJ2-2 provide the parts outside the CDR3, is DAGVTQSPTHLIKTRGQQVTLRCSPISGHKSVSWYQQVLGQGPQFIFQYYEKEERGRGNFPDRFSARQFPNYSSELNVNALLLGDSALYLCASISQIANTGELFFGEGSRLTVL.

A word on this clonotype: The junction departs from the called germline gene at one end, perhaps through a read error. The CDR3 loop reads CVSSGRNKQFF. The CDR3 DNA sequence: TGTGTCAGCAGTGGGCGTAATAAGCAGTTCTTC. V is TRBV6-1 and J is TRBJ2-1; D gene ambiguous. The CDR3 totals 11 residues. Germline lookup yields CDR1 MNHNS and CDR2 SASEGT.

In DNA form, the CDR3 reads TGTGCCAGTAGTTGGAGACAGAGCTCCTACGAGCAGTACTTC. This translates into CASSWRQSSYEQYF. This rearrangement joins TRBV19 to TRBJ2-7, with D perhaps TRBD1 (5 bases). Germline V gene data show CDR1 as LNHDA and CDR2 as SQIVND (reference sequence). This CDR3 region has 14 residues. V was pared by 5 bases and J by 0 bases, with 11 bases between.